The entry below describes one T cell receptor (beta chain). Its antigen is undetermined. This entry comes from a study of T-cell memory formation after mild COVID-19. Study details: TCR clusters showed largely donor specificity. Overall study results and limits: Specificity for SARS-CoV-2 was not confirmed among the second-wave clones peaking on day 37.

TCRdb ran MiXCR on the 5' RACE reads and lists one entry per CDR3 protein. This table holds 450,000 or so distinct CDR3 sequences, roughly 23% found once. V shed 7 bases and J shed 0 bases, with 7 bases lying between them. The CDR3 has 14 amino acids. Sequenced: PBMCs or a T cell subset sorted from them (not recorded which). The clonotype comes from an adult woman who had mild COVID-19 (a few samples of this study predate the infection). Cell type and time point are not known. The chain uses TRBV12-3 or TRBV12-4 and TRBJ1-6; D is unresolved. This CDR3 is CASTTSSYNSPLHF. The CDR3 bases are TGTGCCAGCACTACCAGCTCCTATAATTCACCCCTCCACTTT.